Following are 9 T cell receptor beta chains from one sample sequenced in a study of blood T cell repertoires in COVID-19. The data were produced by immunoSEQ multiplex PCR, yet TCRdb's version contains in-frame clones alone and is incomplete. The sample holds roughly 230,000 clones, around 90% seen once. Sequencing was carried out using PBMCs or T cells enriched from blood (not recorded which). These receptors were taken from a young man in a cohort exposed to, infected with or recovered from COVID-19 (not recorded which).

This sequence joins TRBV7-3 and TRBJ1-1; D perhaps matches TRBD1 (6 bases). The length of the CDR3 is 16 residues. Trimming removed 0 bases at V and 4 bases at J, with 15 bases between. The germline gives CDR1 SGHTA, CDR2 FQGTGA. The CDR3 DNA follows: TGTGCCAGCAGCTTAACCCCCCCAGGGGCGGGCACTGAAGCTTTCTTT. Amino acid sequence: CASSLTPPGAGTEAFF. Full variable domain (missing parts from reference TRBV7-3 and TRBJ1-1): GAGVSQTPSNKVTEKGKYVELRCDPISGHTALYWYRQSLGQGPEFLIYFQGTGAADDSGLPNDRFFAVRPEGSVSTLKIQRTERGDSAVYLCASSLTPPGAGTEAFFGQGTRLTVV.

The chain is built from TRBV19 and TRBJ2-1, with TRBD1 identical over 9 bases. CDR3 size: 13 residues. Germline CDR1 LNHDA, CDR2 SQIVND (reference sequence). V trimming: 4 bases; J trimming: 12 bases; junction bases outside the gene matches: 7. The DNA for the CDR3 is TGTGCCAGTAGTACCCTAGGACAGGGGTGGCAGTTCTTC. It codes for CASSTLGQGWQFF.

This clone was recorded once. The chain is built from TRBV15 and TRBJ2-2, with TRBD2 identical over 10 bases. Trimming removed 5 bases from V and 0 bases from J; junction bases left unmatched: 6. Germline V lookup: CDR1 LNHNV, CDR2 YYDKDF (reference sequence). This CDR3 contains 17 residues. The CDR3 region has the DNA TGTGCCACCAGCGGGCGTAGCGGGAGGACGAACACCGGGGAGCTGTTTTTT. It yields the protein CATSGRSGRTNTGELFF.

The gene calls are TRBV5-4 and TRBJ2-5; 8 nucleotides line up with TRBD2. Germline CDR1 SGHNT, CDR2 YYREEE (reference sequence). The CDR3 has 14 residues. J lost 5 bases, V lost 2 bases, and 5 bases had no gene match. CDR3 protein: CASSFPSGSETQYF. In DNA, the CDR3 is TGTGCCAGCAGCTTCCCCAGCGGGAGTGAGACCCAGTACTTC.

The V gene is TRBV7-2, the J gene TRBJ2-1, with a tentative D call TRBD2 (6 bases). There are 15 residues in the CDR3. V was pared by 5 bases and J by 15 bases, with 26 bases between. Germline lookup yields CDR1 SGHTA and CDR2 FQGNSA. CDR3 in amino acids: CASSPGLAQARGAFF. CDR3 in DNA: TGTGCCAGCAGCCCCGGGTTAGCGCAGGCCCGCGGGGCGTTCTTC. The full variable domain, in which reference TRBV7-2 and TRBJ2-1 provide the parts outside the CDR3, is GAGVSQSPSNKVTEKGKDVELRCDPISGHTALYWYRQSLGQGLEFLIYFQGNSAPDKSGLPSDRFSAERTGGSVSTLTIQRTQQEDSAVYLCASSPGLAQARGAFFGPGTRLTVL.

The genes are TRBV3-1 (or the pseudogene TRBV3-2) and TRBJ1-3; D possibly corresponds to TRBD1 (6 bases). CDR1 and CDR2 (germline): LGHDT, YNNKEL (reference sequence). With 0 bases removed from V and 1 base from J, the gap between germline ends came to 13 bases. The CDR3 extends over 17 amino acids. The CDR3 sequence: CASSQDLGRGSGNTIYF. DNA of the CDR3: TGTGCCAGCAGCCAAGATCTGGGCAGGGGATCTGGAAACACCATATATTTT.

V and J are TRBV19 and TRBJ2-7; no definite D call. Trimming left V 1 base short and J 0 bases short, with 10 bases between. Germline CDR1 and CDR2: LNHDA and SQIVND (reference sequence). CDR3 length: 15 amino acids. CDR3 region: CASSIVAESSYEQYF. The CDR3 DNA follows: TGTGCCAGTAGTATAGTTGCGGAGAGCTCCTACGAGCAGTACTTC.

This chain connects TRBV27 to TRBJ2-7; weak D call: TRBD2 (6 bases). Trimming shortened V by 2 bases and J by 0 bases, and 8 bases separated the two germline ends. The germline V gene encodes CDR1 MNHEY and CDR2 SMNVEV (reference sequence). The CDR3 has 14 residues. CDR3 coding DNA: TGTGCCAGCAGTTTACGTAGCGGCTCCTACGAGCAGTACTTC. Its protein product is CASSLRSGSYEQYF.

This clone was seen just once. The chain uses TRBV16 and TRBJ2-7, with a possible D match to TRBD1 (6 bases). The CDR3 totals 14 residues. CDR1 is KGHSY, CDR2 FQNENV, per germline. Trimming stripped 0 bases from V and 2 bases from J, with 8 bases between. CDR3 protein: CASSQSGQPYEQYF. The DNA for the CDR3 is TGTGCCAGCAGCCAATCAGGACAGCCCTACGAGCAGTACTTC.